This TCR beta chain was identified during a study of blood T cell repertoires in COVID-19. Study-level information: COVID-19 samples, acute and convalescent, were from the United States, Italy and Spain. The analysed material was cDNA or gDNA that came from T cells, B-cell-depleted T cells, or PBMCs.

Authors' processing steps: Reference gene primers were amplified, and this amplification served to estimate nucleated cell counts. This table comes from immunoSEQ multiplex PCR, and its TCRdb copy is limited to in-frame clones, with some not included. D and trimming come from the DNA, and the V and J calls and clone size come from that table. The table records tens of thousands of clones, around 84% of them present only once. CDR1 SGHRS and CDR2 YFSETQ come from the germline V gene. CDR3 size: 15 residues. The V gene lost 0 bases and the J gene lost 0 bases, with 9 bases spanning the gap. The chain couples TRBV5-1 to TRBJ1-1; unclear D gene. This sequence originates from a woman older than 75 in a cohort sampled during active or convalescent COVID-19. Sequencing was done on a sample of peripheral blood. The CDR3 sequence: CASSLDIEMNTEAFF. CDR3 in DNA: TGCGCCAGCAGCTTGGATATAGAAATGAACACTGAAGCTTTCTTT.